A selection of T cell receptor beta chains follows, all from one sample in a study of blood T cell repertoires in COVID-19. Libraries were prepared by immunoSEQ multiplex PCR; TCRdb keeps only in-frame clonotypes and omits some of them. The data hold approximately 68,000 clones, with around 85% observed a single time. Sequencing used peripheral blood. These receptors all come from a man aged 45-60 years with active COVID-19. Both conserved end residues are trimmed from each CDR3. Each record gives: V gene, J gene, clone size, CDR3 protein. Clone size is given for some rows only: seen once, a few or many times, or a class if the clone is expanded.

>TRBV5-1|TRBJ2-1|.
ASSLVGSYNEQF
>TRBV6-5|TRBJ1-2|.
ASSYGQNYGYT
>TRBV28|TRBJ1-5|.
ASSRLETGRNQPQH
>TRBV24-1|TRBJ2-1|.
ATSDLTHGQF
>TRBV7-2|TRBJ2-2|.
ASSSGLRANTGELF
>TRBV7-9|TRBJ1-2|few
ASSLDTENYGYT
>TRBV7-2|TRBJ1-2|.
ASSAGPILGYT
>TRBV16|TRBJ2-5|few
ASSQRWGQGASGETQY
>TRBV6-6|TRBJ2-1|.
ASSYVKGGTAGEF
>TRBV2|TRBJ2-1|.
ASSFSSGSGIEQF
>TRBV27|TRBJ2-7|.
ASRRAGRVDYEQY
>TRBV5-1|TRBJ1-2|.
ASSLVLNYGYT
>TRBV3-1/TRBV3-2|TRBJ2-1|few
ASSHRAGGAWDEQF
>TRBV18|TRBJ2-1|.
ASSPGGRNEQF
>TRBV2|TRBJ2-1|.
ASGARQTSNEQF
>TRBV15|TRBJ1-1|few
ATSIHVGGPTEAF
>TRBV12-3/TRBV12-4|TRBJ2-4|.
ASSLQGVDIQY
>TRBV30|TRBJ1-3|.
AWNRAGSGNTIY
>TRBV7-2|TRBJ1-2|once
ASSTDRGLSYGYT
>TRBV28|TRBJ2-6|.
ASTPGRPSGANVLT
>TRBV28|TRBJ1-1|.
ASPPRRQGVSEAF
>TRBV10-3|TRBJ2-5|once
AIRGDRPQETQY
>TRBV11-3|TRBJ1-5|.
ASSLGTGYGNQPQH
>TRBV6-1|TRBJ1-6|.
ASSDGTGGWNSPLH
>TRBV5-4|TRBJ2-5|.
ASSFGLAGGEETQY
>TRBV6-5|TRBJ1-3|.
ASSQTVTANTIY
>TRBV11-1|TRBJ2-7|.
ASSLGLTPYEQY
>TRBV5-4|TRBJ2-3|.
ASSSPWQGADTQY
>TRBV10-3|TRBJ2-5|.
AISEMSGGFQETQY
>TRBV19|TRBJ1-5|.
ASRRDRLYQPQH
>TRBV11-3|TRBJ2-7|once
ASSLDRTSDEQY
>TRBV4-1|TRBJ2-3|.
ASSQPWAEIGTDTQY
>TRBV3-1/TRBV3-2|TRBJ2-1|.
ASSQPSGRGNNEQF
>TRBV18|TRBJ2-1|.
ASSPPQGAYNEQF
>TRBV29-1|TRBJ2-7|.
SVYRAYEQY
>TRBV11-3|TRBJ1-1|.
ASSFGTGVINTEAF
>TRBV18|TRBJ2-2|.
ASSTRQGVNTGELF
>TRBV3-1/TRBV3-2|TRBJ2-5|.
ASSGVSGAETQY
>TRBV30|TRBJ2-5|.
AWSPGGTGGFQETQY
>TRBV5-4|TRBJ2-3|.
ASSFPHGPEADTQY
>TRBV5-6|TRBJ1-3|.
ASSLVAGSSGNTIY
>TRBV25-1|TRBJ2-1|once
ASSEWPAGGRNEQF
>TRBV13|TRBJ2-7|.
ASSFRDRPLYEQY
>TRBV6-5|TRBJ1-3|.
ASSLEVVSTIY
>TRBV5-1|TRBJ2-7|.
ASRTLAGPPWEQY
>TRBV5-1|TRBJ2-1|.
ASSPNSGAYNEQF
>TRBV9|TRBJ1-2|.
ASSVVRGSYT
>TRBV4-2|TRBJ1-1|.
ASSQSPGMNTEAF
>TRBV28|TRBJ2-2|.
ASSLPGQGAPGELF